Sequencing of this T cell receptor beta chain was carried out in a study of shared clonotypes between healthy human individuals. Study information: Sampling drew on donors who were two women and a few men aged 18 to 49. Notes on the study in general: Donors were few, which limited the genetic and exposure-history diversity represented.

Some clones are missing from TCRdb's copy, which holds only in-frame ones; the method was immunoSEQ multiplex PCR. The sample shows about 470,000 clones, roughly three quarters of them seen only once. For genomic DNA, unsorted samples relied on around 81 million PBMCs. Trimming pared 0 bases from V and 5 bases from J, leaving 11 bases between. The CDR3 covers 15 residues. Germline V lookup: CDR1 SGHDT, CDR2 YYEEEE. In regard to this clone: No antigen is known for it.

The material sequenced was PBMCs. The sequence derives from a woman aged 40 to 50 in good health. Some clones in this sample may be carry-over from other donors' samples. The J gene is TRBJ1-4, the V gene TRBV5-6; no reliable D call. The chain's CDR3 is CASSLAGFRNEKLFF. The CDR3 DNA follows: TGTGCCAGCAGCTTGGCCGGCTTCCGAAATGAAAAACTGTTTTTT.